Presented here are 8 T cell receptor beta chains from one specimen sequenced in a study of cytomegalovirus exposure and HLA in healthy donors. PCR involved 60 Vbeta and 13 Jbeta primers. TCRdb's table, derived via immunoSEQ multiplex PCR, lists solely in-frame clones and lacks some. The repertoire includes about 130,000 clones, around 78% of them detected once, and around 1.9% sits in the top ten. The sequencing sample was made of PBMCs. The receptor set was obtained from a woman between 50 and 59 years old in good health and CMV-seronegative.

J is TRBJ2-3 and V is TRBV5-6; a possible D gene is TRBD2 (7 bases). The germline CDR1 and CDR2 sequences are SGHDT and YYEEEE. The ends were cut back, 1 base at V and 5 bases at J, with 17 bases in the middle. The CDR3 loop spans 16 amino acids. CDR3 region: CASSLRGGRGGDTQYF. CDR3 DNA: TGTGCCAGCAGCTTGAGGGGGGGCAGGGGAGGAGATACGCAGTATTTT.

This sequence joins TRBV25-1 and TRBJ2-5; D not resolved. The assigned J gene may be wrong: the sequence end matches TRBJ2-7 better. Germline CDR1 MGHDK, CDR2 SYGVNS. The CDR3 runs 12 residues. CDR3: CASSDQAYEQYF. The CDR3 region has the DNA TGTGCCAGCAGTGATCAGGCCTACGAGCAGTACTTC.

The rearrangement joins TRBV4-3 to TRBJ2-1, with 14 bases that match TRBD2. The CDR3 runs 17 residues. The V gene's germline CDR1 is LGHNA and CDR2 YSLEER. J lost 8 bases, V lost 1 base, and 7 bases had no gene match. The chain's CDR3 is CASSQGNRLAGGHEQFF. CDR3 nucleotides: TGCGCCAGCAGCCAAGGAAACCGACTAGCGGGAGGGCATGAGCAGTTCTTC.

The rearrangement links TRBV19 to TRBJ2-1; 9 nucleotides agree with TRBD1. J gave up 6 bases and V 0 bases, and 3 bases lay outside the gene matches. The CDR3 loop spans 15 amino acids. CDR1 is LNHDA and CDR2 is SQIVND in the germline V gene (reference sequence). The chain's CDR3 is CASSIEGTGTNEQFF. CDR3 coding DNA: TGTGCCAGTAGTATAGAGGGGACAGGGACCAATGAGCAGTTCTTC. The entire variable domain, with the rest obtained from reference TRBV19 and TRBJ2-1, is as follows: DGGITQSPKYLFRKEGQNVTLSCEQNLNHDAMYWYRQDPGQGLRLIYYSQIVNDFQKGDIAEGYSVSREKKESFPLTVTSAQKNPTAFYLCASSIEGTGTNEQFFGPGTRLTVL.

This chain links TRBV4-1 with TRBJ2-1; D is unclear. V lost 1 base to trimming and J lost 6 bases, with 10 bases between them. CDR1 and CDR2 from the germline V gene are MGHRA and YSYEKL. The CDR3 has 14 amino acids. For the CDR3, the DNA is TGCGCCAGCAGCCAAGTTCGACTGAGCAATGAGCAGTTCTTC. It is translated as CASSQVRLSNEQFF.

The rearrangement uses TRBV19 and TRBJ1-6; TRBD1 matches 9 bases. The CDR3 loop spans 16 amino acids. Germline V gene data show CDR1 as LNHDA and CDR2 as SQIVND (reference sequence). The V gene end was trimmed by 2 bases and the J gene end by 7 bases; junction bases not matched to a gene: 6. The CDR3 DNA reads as TGTGCCAGTAGTATATTGCGGGGACAGGGCAATTCACCCCTCCACTTT. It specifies CASSILRGQGNSPLHF.

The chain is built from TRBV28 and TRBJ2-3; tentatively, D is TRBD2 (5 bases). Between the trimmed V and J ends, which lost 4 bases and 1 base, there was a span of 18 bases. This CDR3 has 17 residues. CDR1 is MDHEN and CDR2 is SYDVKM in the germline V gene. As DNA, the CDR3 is TGTGCCAGCAGTTCATCTCTAGCTCTTTCCCGCACAGATACGCAGTATTTT. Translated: CASSSSLALSRTDTQYF.

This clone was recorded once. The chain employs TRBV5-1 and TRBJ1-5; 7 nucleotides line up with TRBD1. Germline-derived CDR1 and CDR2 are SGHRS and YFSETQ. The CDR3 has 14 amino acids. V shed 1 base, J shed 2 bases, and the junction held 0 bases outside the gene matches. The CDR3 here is CASSLTGGNQPQHF. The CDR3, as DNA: TGCGCCAGCAGCTTGACAGGGGGCAATCAGCCCCAGCATTTT.